This is a list of T cell receptor beta chains from one sample in a study of identical twins. TCRdb re-called the 5' RACE reads through MiXCR, storing one row per CDR3 protein. The table shows 500,000 to 600,000 distinct CDR3 sequences, with less than 25% occurring only once. The sample was also reused in another study, on T cells expressing NK-cell markers.

Material for sequencing was CD4+ T cells sorted from blood. Every receptor here comes from a woman aged 18-29 years in good health. The CDR3 runs from the conserved cysteine through the conserved F or W. Each record gives: clone size, D gene, V gene, J gene, CDR3 DNA, CDR3 protein. The D gene is left open where the match is weak. Size values are once, few and many counts, or a class for expanded clones, and some rows have none.

>.|.|TRBV11-1|TRBJ2-6
TGTGCCAGCAGCTTAGGGGCGGGCGCCAACTCTGGGGCCAACGTCCTGACTTTC
CASSLGAGANSGANVLTF
>few|.|TRBV3-1|TRBJ1-1
TGTGCCAGCAGCCAAGACCATTTAGCCTACACTGAAGCTTTCTTT
CASSQDHLAYTEAFF
>.|.|TRBV4-2|TRBJ1-6
TGTGCCAGCAGCCTAGGGGAGGTAAATAATTCACCCCTCCACTTT
CASSLGEVNNSPLHF
>few|.|TRBV4-1|TRBJ2-3
TGCGCCAGCAGCCAAGATAGGAGGGTTACGCAGTATTTT
CASSQDRRVTQYF
>.|TRBD1|TRBV6-5|TRBJ1-1
TGTGCCAGCAGTTACCCCGGGACAGGGGGCGCGAAGGCTTTCTTT
CASSYPGTGGAKAFF
>.|.|TRBV5-1|TRBJ2-5
TGCGCCAGCAGCCCGGTGATGGGGGCTCGGGCAGAGACCCAGTACTTC
CASSPVMGARAETQYF
>.|TRBD2|TRBV11-2|TRBJ2-3
TGTGCCAGCAGCTCCACCGTTAAGGCGGGAGGTGGCACAGATACGCAGTATTTT
CASSSTVKAGGGTDTQYF
>.|.|TRBV5-1|TRBJ2-1
TGCGCCAGCAGCTTGGGTAGGGAGAGCTCCTACAATGAGCAGTTCTTC
CASSLGRESSYNEQFF
>few|TRBD2|TRBV5-1|TRBJ2-1
TGCGCCAGCAGCTTGCGCACTAGCGGGAGGGAATACAATGAGCAGTTCTTC
CASSLRTSGREYNEQFF
>.|.|TRBV15|TRBJ1-6
TGTGCCACCAGTAGTATCCTTGCCTCACCCCTCCACTTT
CATSSILASPLHF
>few|.|TRBV10-3|TRBJ2-1
TGTGCCATCAGTTGGAAGCAGGGGGGGAACAATGAGCAGTTCTTC
CAISWKQGGNNEQFF
>few|.|TRBV7-9|TRBJ2-5
TGTGCCAGCAGCTTAGAAGGCAGGATCGGGGAGACCCAGTACTTC
CASSLEGRIGETQYF
>.|.|TRBV2|TRBJ1-4
TGTGCCAGCAGCCTCGAGGCGAGGCAGGGCGGAAAACTGTTTTTT
CASSLEARQGGKLFF
>few|TRBD2|TRBV6-5|TRBJ2-5
TGTGCCAGCAATTACAGGTCGGGAGGGCACGGAGAGACCCAGTACTTC
CASNYRSGGHGETQYF
>.|.|TRBV15|TRBJ1-5
TGTGCCACCAGCAGAGATATCGAGGGAAGGGGTCAGCCCCAGCATTTT
CATSRDIEGRGQPQHF
>few|.|TRBV7-2|TRBJ1-2
TGTGCCAGCAGCCCTCGCGGGGAGGTTGGCTACACCTTC
CASSPRGEVGYTF
>few|TRBD1|TRBV6-1|TRBJ1-1
TGTGCCAGCAGTGAATGGACAGGGGAGACTGAAGCTTTCTTT
CASSEWTGETEAFF
>.|.|TRBV20-1|TRBJ2-1
TGCAGTGCTAGTAATCCGGTGAGCTCCTACAATGAGCAGTTCTTC
CSASNPVSSYNEQFF
>.|.|TRBV6-2/TRBV6-3|TRBJ2-1
TGTGCCAGCAAGTCTAGAGGCGGGAATGAGCAGTTCTTC
CASKSRGGNEQFF
>few|.|TRBV6-1|TRBJ2-2
TGTGCCAGCAGTGAAGGACAGAACACCGGGGAGCTGTTTTTT
CASSEGQNTGELFF
>.|TRBD2|TRBV11-1|TRBJ2-5
TGTGCCAGCAGCTTGGCGGCTAGCGGGAGGGCCTCGGGACTGAGGACCCAGTACTTC
CASSLAASGRASGLRTQYF
>few|.|TRBV20-1|TRBJ2-4
TGCAGTGCTACCTCTTTCCTGAATCCCATTCAGTACTTC
CSATSFLNPIQYF
>few|.|TRBV29-1|TRBJ2-1
TGCAGCGTAGAGCAGCGGCTCACAAACAATGAGCAGTTCTTC
CSVEQRLTNNEQFF
>few|.|TRBV27|TRBJ2-7
TGTGCCCTACCTCGTGGGCAGTCCTACGAGCAGTACTTC
CALPRGQSYEQYF
>.|TRBD1|TRBV12-3/TRBV12-4|TRBJ1-1
TGTGCCAGCAGCCAAACACAGGGGGAAGCTTTCTTT
CASSQTQGEAFF
>few|.|TRBV20-1|TRBJ1-1
TGCAGTGCCGCTATTGGGGACACTGAAGCTTTCTTT
CSAAIGDTEAFF
>.|TRBD2|TRBV6-2/TRBV6-3|TRBJ2-1
TGTGCCAGCAGTTATCCCCTCAAGAGCGGGGGACCATACAATGAGCAGTTCTTC
CASSYPLKSGGPYNEQFF
>few|.|TRBV14|TRBJ1-2
TGTGCCAGCAGCCAGGTCTCACATTCTGGCTACACCTTC
CASSQVSHSGYTF
>many|.|TRBV12-3/TRBV12-4|TRBJ2-1
TGTGCCAGCAGTTTGGGAGGCCTAGCGTTAAAGTTCTTC
CASSLGGLALKFF
>.|.|TRBV29-1|TRBJ1-1
TGCAGCGGCCGTATAGCCAGAGAGCTCTTTGGGGACACTGAAGCTTTCTTT
CSGRIARELFGDTEAFF
>.|.|TRBV3-1|TRBJ1-6
TGTGCCAGCAGCCAAGCCGGGACTGTGGGGTCACCCCTCCACTTT
CASSQAGTVGSPLHF
>many|.|TRBV12-3/TRBV12-4|TRBJ2-3
TGTGCCAGCAGTTCTAACGATCGCAGAGATACGCAGTATTTT
CASSSNDRRDTQYF
>.|.|TRBV6-2/TRBV6-3|TRBJ2-2
TGTGCCAGCAGTTTCCGGGCCACGGGACCCACCGGGGAGCTGTTTTTT
CASSFRATGPTGELFF
>few|.|TRBV10-3|TRBJ1-1
TGTGCCATCAGTGAGTCAGGCAGGGGATTGGAAGCTTTCTTT
CAISESGRGLEAFF
>many|.|TRBV5-1|TRBJ2-3
TGTGCCAGCAGTTACTCGACAGATACGCAGTATTTT
CASSYSTDTQYF
>many|.|TRBV2|TRBJ1-5
TGTGCCAGCAGTGCGTTGGGCCCGGGGCAGCCCCAGCATTTT
CASSALGPGQPQHF
>few|TRBD2|TRBV4-3|TRBJ2-3
TGCGCCAGCAGCCAAGCCCCTTTCGGGAGGAGTCCAGATACGCAGTATTTT
CASSQAPFGRSPDTQYF
>.|.|TRBV9|TRBJ1-2
TGTGCCAGCAGCGCGTCCCAGTTCTATGGCTACACCTTC
CASSASQFYGYTF
>few|TRBD2|TRBV6-1|TRBJ2-1
TGTGCCAGCAGTCCTACGTTCGGGGGGTCCTACAATGAGCAGTTCTTC
CASSPTFGGSYNEQFF
>few|.|TRBV5-1|TRBJ2-5
TGCGCCAGCAGCTCCCCCGGGAGAGGACTACAAGAGACCCAGTACTTC
CASSSPGRGLQETQYF
>few|.|TRBV29-1|TRBJ2-3
TGCAGCGTCAAAAGGGGCATGGAGTCAGATACGCAGTATTTT
CSVKRGMESDTQYF
>few|.|TRBV5-1|TRBJ2-2
TGCGCCAGCAGTAAGTGGAGCGCCGGGGAGCTGTTTTTT
CASSKWSAGELFF
>.|.|TRBV9|TRBJ2-1
TGTGCCAGCAGCAGAGACAGGTCGTATGAGCAGTTCTTC
CASSRDRSYEQFF
>few|.|TRBV20-1|TRBJ1-5
TGCAGTGCTTCGACAGCTTTCAATCAGCCCCAGCATTTT
CSASTAFNQPQHF
>many|.|TRBV6-6|TRBJ2-1
TGTGCCACCCGGATGTTACGTGAGCAGTTCTTC
CATRMLREQFF
>.|.|TRBV5-1|TRBJ1-1
TGCGCCAGCAGCAAGGACAGTGGGTGGAACACTGAAGCTTTCTTT
CASSKDSGWNTEAFF
>many|.|TRBV16|TRBJ2-6
TGTGCCAGCAGCCGCTCTGGGGCCAACGTCCTGACTTTC
CASSRSGANVLTF
>few|TRBD2|TRBV4-3|TRBJ2-2
TGCGCCAGCAGCCAAGCCACACTAGCGACCGGGGAGCTGTTTTTT
CASSQATLATGELFF
>few|.|TRBV7-9|TRBJ2-3
TGTGCCAGCAGCTTAGGTGGGACAAGCTCTAGCACAGATACGCAGTATTTT
CASSLGGTSSSTDTQYF
>few|.|TRBV3-1|TRBJ1-1
TGTGCCAGCAGCCAAGAAGGGTACACTGAAGCTTTCTTT
CASSQEGYTEAFF
>few|.|TRBV7-2|TRBJ2-1
TGTGCCCGAAGACAGAGCTCCTACAATGAGCAGTTCTTC
CARRQSSYNEQFF
>.|.|TRBV18|TRBJ2-1
TGTGCCAGCTCACCACAAACCGGGACCGGCAGAGAGCAGTTCTTC
CASSPQTGTGREQFF
>.|.|TRBV20-1|TRBJ2-7
TGCAGTGCTAGACCCCCCGATGGCTACGAGCAGTACTTC
CSARPPDGYEQYF
>many|TRBD2|TRBV6-2/TRBV6-3|TRBJ2-1
TGTGCCAGCAGTTACGCGGGAGAGTACAATGAGCAGTTCTTC
CASSYAGEYNEQFF